This T cell receptor beta chain was sequenced in a study of T-cell memory formation after mild COVID-19. In the study overall: The study found TCR clusters largely donor specific. Study conclusions and caveats: Researchers could not confirm that second-wave clones peaking on day 37 targeted SARS-CoV-2.

As for this clonotype: The antigen is undetermined.

J lost 4 bases, V lost 0 bases, and 1 base had no gene match. Germline CDR1 is SGHTA and CDR2 is FQGNSA. CDR3 length: 15 residues. 5'RACE with constant-segment primers yielded barcoded, UMI-tagged TCR alpha and TCR beta cDNA libraries. TCRdb passed the 5' RACE reads through MiXCR, listing each CDR3 protein once. Of more than 350,000 distinct CDR3 sequences listed, around 21% were seen once; the top ten hold around 12%. The TCR sequence derives from an adult woman who had mild COVID-19 (a few samples of this study predate the infection). Cell type and time point are not known. The chain couples TRBV7-2 to TRBJ2-3; 10 bases are a match to TRBD2. Sequencing input: PBMCs or a T cell subset sorted from them (not recorded which). The CDR3 loop reads CASSLAAGGPDTQYF. CDR3 DNA sequence: TGTGCCAGCAGCTTAGCAGCGGGGGGGCCAGATACGCAGTATTTT.